This entry lists 8 T cell receptor beta chains sequenced from one sample in a study of blood T cell repertoires in COVID-19 (dated by TCRdb to about 2020). Libraries were built with the immunoSEQ multiplex PCR assay. TCRdb obtained this table from immuneACCESS and retained in-frame rearrangements with V and J assigned. These tables miss some clones; where compared with another copy, unresolved V genes account for less than half of the shortfall, and the remainder is unexplained. In all, the sample holds 200,000 to 250,000 clones, and about 84% of those were seen once. The top ten clones comprise over 7% of the sample. Sequenced input: PBMCs or T cells enriched from blood (not recorded which). Source of these receptors: a woman between 40 and 55 years old with acute COVID-19.

The chain combines TRBV10-1 with TRBJ2-5, with D perhaps TRBD2 (6 bases). Trimming took off 5 bases at V and 3 bases at J, with 13 bases between the two ends. CDR1 is WNHNN and CDR2 is SYGVQD in the germline V gene (reference sequence). This CDR3 is 14 amino acids long. CDR3 sequence: CASSSRPGEETQYF. The CDR3 DNA reads as TGCGCCAGCAGTTCTCGTCCGGGAGAAGAGACCCAGTACTTC.

The chain links TRBV5-1 to TRBJ2-1; 9 bases align to TRBD2. Unmatched junction bases numbered 3, after V lost 2 bases and J lost 6 bases. Germline CDR1 and CDR2: SGHRS and YFSETQ. The CDR3 is made up of 14 amino acids. The CDR3 is CASSFLRGGNEQFF. The CDR3 region has the DNA TGCGCCAGCAGCTTCTTGCGGGGGGGCAATGAGCAGTTCTTC.

This clone was detected only a few times. The rearrangement joins TRBV4-3 to TRBJ1-2; TRBD1 is a possible D gene (6 bases). Germline V CDR1 and CDR2: LGHNA, YSLEER. The CDR3 sequence is 16 residues long. Trimming took off 0 bases at V and 6 bases at J, with 17 bases between the two ends. The CDR3 reads CASSQDPHRAGDGYTF. For the CDR3, the DNA is TGCGCCAGCAGCCAAGATCCCCACAGGGCGGGGGATGGCTACACCTTC.

This sequence joins TRBV27 and TRBJ2-1, with 8 nucleotides matching TRBD1. The V gene end was trimmed by 2 bases and the J gene end by 2 bases; junction bases not matched to a gene: 2. Germline CDR1 reads MNHEY; CDR2 reads SMNVEV (reference sequence). The length of the CDR3 is 15 residues. The CDR3 loop is CASSLEGQAYNEQFF. CDR3 sequence (DNA): TGTGCCAGCAGTTTAGAGGGACAGGCCTACAATGAGCAGTTCTTC.

This clone came up once. The chain uses TRBV9 and TRBJ2-7, with 7 bases identical to TRBD1. The CDR3 has 14 amino acids. V shed 0 bases, J shed 5 bases, and the junction held 5 bases outside the gene matches. The germline V gene encodes CDR1 SGDLS and CDR2 YYNGEE. CDR3 DNA: TGTGCCAGCAGCGTAGACCTGACAGGGCACGAGCAGTACTTC. Its translation is CASSVDLTGHEQYF.

This chain links TRBV5-1 with TRBJ1-1, with TRBD1 as a possible D gene (5 bases). The germline V gene has CDR1 SGHRS and CDR2 YFSETQ. Trimming removed 1 base at V and 3 bases at J, with 7 bases between. This CDR3 spans 13 amino acids. CDR3 residues: CASSLRGDTEAFF. Written as DNA, the CDR3 is TGCGCCAGCAGCTTGCGGGGGGACACTGAAGCTTTCTTT.

V usage is TRBV19 and J usage is TRBJ1-5; TRBD1 matches 8 bases. With V trimmed by 2 bases and J by 4 bases, 7 bases remained unmatched. CDR1 and CDR2 (germline): LNHDA, SQIVND (reference sequence). This CDR3 is 16 amino acids long. Here the CDR3 reads CASSIRQGSKNQPQHF. The DNA of the CDR3 is TGTGCCAGTAGTATAAGACAGGGGTCTAAGAATCAGCCCCAGCATTTT.

This chain links TRBV11-2 with TRBJ1-6; D perhaps matches TRBD1 (6 bases). CDR3 size: 17 residues. In germline, CDR1 is SGHAT, CDR2 FQNNGV. V was pared by 5 bases and J by 7 bases, with 21 bases between. CDR3 region: CASSPWSGANSNSPLHF. The CDR3 nucleotides are TGTGCCAGCAGCCCCTGGTCAGGGGCCAACAGCAATTCACCCCTCCACTTT.